This T cell receptor beta chain derives from a study of cytomegalovirus exposure and HLA in healthy donors. V was shortened by 0 bases and J by 5 bases, with 11 bases between the two germline ends. CDR3 length equals 14 residues. Germline V gene lookup returns CDR1 SGHNT and CDR2 YYREEE (reference sequence). This clone was seen only a few times. What it binds is unknown. Study-wide results and limits: Donor immune exposure was known only as CMV serostatus.

It was with 60 Vbeta and 13 Jbeta primers that the PCR ran. Method: immunoSEQ multiplex PCR; TCRdb's copy keeps in-frame clones and lacks some. There are some 140,000 clones in the sample; about 70% occur only once, and approximately 2.6% lies in the top ten. This clonotype was sampled from a man aged 18 to 30 in good health and CMV-seronegative. Input material: PBMCs. The chain is built from TRBV5-4 and TRBJ1-1; D not resolved. The CDR3 DNA reads as TGTGCCAGCAGCTTGGCCGGGAGCTTTACTGAAGCTTTCTTT. Translation gives CASSLAGSFTEAFF.